This T cell receptor (beta chain) was recovered during a study of blood T cells in healthy people across ages. This clonotype was detected a few times. Its target is not known. A sample-barcoded 5' primer and a J-beta primer mix were used in a second PCR of roughly 7 to 11 cycles. TCRdb fed the 5' RACE reads into MiXCR, producing one record per CDR3 protein. In the table there are about 800,000 distinct CDR3 sequences, approximately 25% of which are singletons. Study results and caveats: Donor CMV infection status was unknown, possibly confounding age-related changes in expanded clonotypes. A conclusive naive versus antigen-experienced comparison was prevented by the unsorted PBMCs.

Germline V lookup: CDR1 LNHNV, CDR2 YYDKDF (reference sequence). The CDR3 spans 15 residues. These sequences were also reported in another study, on T cells of mothers and their children.

V usage is TRBV15 and J usage is TRBJ2-5; 11 bases are shared with TRBD2. The DNA end is a closer match to TRBJ2-7, so the J assignment may be wrong. The sequence came from a boy aged 5-17 years in good health. Sequenced material: blood. The CDR3 spells CATSTLAGGSYEQYF. As DNA, the CDR3 is TGTGCCACCAGCACGCTAGCGGGGGGATCCTACGAGCAGTACTTC.